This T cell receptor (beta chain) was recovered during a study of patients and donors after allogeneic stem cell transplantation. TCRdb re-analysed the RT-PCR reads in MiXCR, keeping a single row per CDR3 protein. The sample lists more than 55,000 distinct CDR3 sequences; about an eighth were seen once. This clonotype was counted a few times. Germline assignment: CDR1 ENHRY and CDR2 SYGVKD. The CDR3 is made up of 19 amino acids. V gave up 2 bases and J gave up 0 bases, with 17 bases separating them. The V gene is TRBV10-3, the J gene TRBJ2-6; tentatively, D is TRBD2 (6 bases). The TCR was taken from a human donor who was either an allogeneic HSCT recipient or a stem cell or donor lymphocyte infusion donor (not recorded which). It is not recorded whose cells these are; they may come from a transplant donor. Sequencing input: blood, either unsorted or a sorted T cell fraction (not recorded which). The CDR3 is CAISEKFGSGSSGANVLTF. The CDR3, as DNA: TGTGCCATCAGTGAGAAATTCGGTAGCGGAAGCTCTGGGGCCAACGTCCTGACTTTC.